The rows below give T cell receptor beta chains drawn from one sample of a study of cytomegalovirus exposure and HLA in healthy donors. The assay was immunoSEQ multiplex PCR, and TCRdb's table has in-frame clones only and misses some. The sample lists about 140,000 clones; 65% to 80% were seen once. Source material: PBMCs. The receptor source for this set is a male donor in good health and CMV-seronegative. Both conserved end residues are part of each CDR3. The D gene is left open where the match is weak. Some rows have no size entry. The others give once, few or many, or a class for an expanded clone.

J,D,V,size,CDR3,DNA
TRBJ2-3,-,TRBV9,-,CASTEGGGVADTQYF,TGTGCCAGCACAGAAGGAGGGGGCGTAGCAGATACGCAGTATTTT
TRBJ1-5,-,TRBV2,-,CASSEGGGRNQPQHF,TGTGCCAGCAGTGAAGGGGGGGGCCGGAATCAGCCCCAGCATTTT
TRBJ2-7,-,TRBV5-5,-,CASSLLGGLSSYEQYF,TGTGCCAGCAGCTTGCTCGGAGGGCTCAGCTCCTACGAGCAGTACTTC
TRBJ2-1,-,TRBV11-2,few,CASSTSSAGTEQFF,TGTGCCAGCAGCACCTCTAGCGCAGGAACCGAGCAGTTCTTC
TRBJ2-7,TRBD1,TRBV5-1,once,CASSSGQGRSYEQYF,TGCGCCAGCAGCTCCGGACAGGGACGTTCCTACGAGCAGTACTTC
TRBJ2-7,-,TRBV6-5,-,CASSYRIPGHEQYF,TGTGCCAGCAGTTACAGAATACCTGGGCACGAGCAGTACTTC
TRBJ2-5,-,TRBV16,-,CASSLPSGHTSLETQYF,TGTGCCAGCAGCCTCCCTTCGGGACACACAAGCCTGGAGACCCAGTACTTC
TRBJ1-3,TRBD1,TRBV30,-,CAWSANLGDRHF,TGTGCCTGGAGTGCCAATTTAGGGGACAGACATTTT
TRBJ1-5,TRBD1,TRBV2,few,CASRPDRDNQPQHF,TGTGCCAGCAGACCGGACAGGGACAATCAGCCCCAGCATTTT
TRBJ1-2,-,TRBV7-2,-,CASSLGGGRLRGGNYGYTF,TGTGCCAGCAGCTTAGGAGGTGGCAGGCTAAGAGGAGGAAACTATGGCTACACCTTC
TRBJ2-6,-,TRBV9,-,CASSVDQGANVLTF,TGTGCCAGCAGCGTAGATCAGGGGGCCAACGTCCTGACTTTC
TRBJ2-1,TRBD2,TRBV9,once,CASSVGSGGGAANEQFF,TGTGCCAGCAGCGTAGGGTCTGGCGGGGGGGCCGCCAATGAGCAGTTCTTC
TRBJ2-7,TRBD2,TRBV7-2,-,CASSFVAGTHYEQYF,TGTGCCAGCAGCTTCGTAGCGGGGACCCACTACGAGCAGTACTTC
TRBJ2-1,TRBD2,TRBV27,few,CASSPRDYDIEQFF,TGTGCCAGCAGTCCCCGGGACTATGACATTGAGCAGTTCTTC
TRBJ2-7,-,TRBV2,-,CASTRLGAASYEQYF,TGTGCCAGCACCCGGCTAGGAGCGGCCTCCTACGAGCAGTACTTC
TRBJ2-3,TRBD2,TRBV7-2,once,CASTSSGGRTDTQYF,TGTGCCAGCACCTCTAGCGGGGGCCGTACGGATACGCAGTATTTT
TRBJ1-1,-,TRBV19,-,CASSPRITEAFF,TGTGCCAGTAGTCCCAGGATCACTGAAGCTTTCTTT
TRBJ2-3,-,TRBV7-2,-,CASREMSSTDTQYF,TGTGCCAGCAGAGAGATGTCTAGCACAGATACGCAGTATTTT
TRBJ1-6,-,TRBV7-6,-,CASSLRRDSPLHF,TGTGCCAGCAGCTTGCGGCGGGATTCACCCCTCCACTTT
TRBJ1-4,-,TRBV4-1,-,CASSQATAATNEKLFF,TGCGCCAGCAGCCAAGCGACGGCGGCAACTAATGAAAAACTGTTTTTT
TRBJ2-3,-,TRBV5-1,-,CASSLEQGVDTQYF,TGCGCCAGCAGCTTGGAACAGGGAGTGGATACGCAGTATTTT
TRBJ2-3,TRBD1,TRBV5-6,-,CASSLRGGATDTQYF,TGTGCCAGCAGCTTGCGAGGGGGCGCCACAGATACGCAGTATTTT
TRBJ2-7,-,TRBV7-9,-,CASSFLGPSSYEQYF,TGTGCCAGCAGCTTCCTTGGGCCCTCGTCCTACGAGCAGTACTTC
TRBJ2-7,-,TRBV4-3,-,CASSQDLSSEQYF,TGCGCCAGCAGCCAAGATCTCTCCTCCGAGCAGTACTTC
TRBJ2-5,-,TRBV10-3,-,CAISGTHQETQYF,TGTGCCATCAGTGGGACTCACCAAGAGACCCAGTACTTC
TRBJ2-1,-,TRBV27,-,CASSPPGARSYNEQFF,TGTGCCAGCAGTCCCCCAGGGGCGCGGTCCTACAATGAGCAGTTCTTC
TRBJ1-2,TRBD1,TRBV28,-,CASSRTGWDSGYTF,TGTGCCAGCAGTAGGACAGGGTGGGATTCTGGCTACACCTTC
TRBJ2-7,TRBD1,TRBV2,once,CASSMGQGFRYEQYF,TGTGCCAGCAGCATGGGACAGGGGTTCCGCTACGAGCAGTACTTC
TRBJ2-1,-,TRBV7-9,-,CASSLRGAHNEQFF,TGTGCCAGCAGCTTAAGAGGAGCCCACAATGAGCAGTTCTTC
TRBJ1-5,-,TRBV19,-,CASSTRFGGIQPQHF,TGTGCCAGTAGTACCCGATTTGGGGGGATTCAGCCCCAGCATTTT
TRBJ1-2,TRBD1,TRBV7-9,-,CASSLATGTGKKGYTF,TGTGCCAGCAGCTTAGCCACCGGGACAGGGAAGAAGGGCTACACCTTC
TRBJ1-3,TRBD1,TRBV7-2,once,CASRLRQGNSGNTIYF,TGTGCCAGCAGACTTAGACAGGGGAACTCTGGAAACACCATATATTTT
TRBJ1-6,TRBD1,TRBV2,-,CASSAGGYNSPLHF,TGTGCCAGCAGTGCAGGGGGATATAATTCACCCCTCCACTTT
TRBJ1-1,-,TRBV7-2,-,CASSLYGLNTEAFF,TGTGCCAGCAGCTTATACGGTCTGAACACTGAAGCTTTCTTT
TRBJ1-5,TRBD1,TRBV7-9,-,CASSSPGTGGNQPQHF,TGTGCCAGCAGTTCACCGGGGACAGGGGGCAATCAGCCCCAGCATTTT
TRBJ2-7,TRBD2,TRBV5-4,-,CASSLGASGGSYEQYF,TGTGCCAGCAGCTTGGGTGCTAGCGGGGGGTCCTACGAGCAGTACTTC
TRBJ1-2,-,TRBV5-1,-,CASSLGVINYGYTF,TGCGCCAGCAGCTTGGGAGTGATTAACTATGGCTACACCTTC
TRBJ1-5,TRBD1,TRBV9,-,CASSVTGVNQPQHF,TGTGCCAGCAGCGTCACAGGGGTCAATCAGCCCCAGCATTTT
TRBJ2-1,TRBD2,TRBV27,-,CASSIAGGAYNEQFF,TGTGCCAGCAGTATTGCGGGAGGGGCCTACAATGAGCAGTTCTTC
TRBJ2-1,-,TRBV21-1,-,CASSKERLKIAATYNEQFF,TGTGCCAGCAGCAAAGAGCGCCTGAAAATAGCGGCAACCTACAATGAGCAGTTCTTC
TRBJ2-7,-,TRBV7-6,-,CASSLLQGNYEQYF,TGTGCCAGCAGCTTACTTCAGGGGAATTACGAGCAGTACTTC
TRBJ2-3,TRBD2,TRBV2,few,CASSEAFPFGAGVLADTQYF,TGTGCCAGCAGTGAAGCTTTCCCCTTCGGTGCGGGGGTTTTGGCAGATACGCAGTATTTT
TRBJ2-7,TRBD1,TRBV6-5,-,CASSPDRGRFYEQYF,TGTGCCAGCAGCCCGGACAGGGGGCGGTTCTACGAGCAGTACTTC
TRBJ1-5,-,TRBV29-1,-,CSVEPPGSNQPQHF,TGCAGCGTTGAGCCACCGGGAAGCAATCAGCCCCAGCATTTT
TRBJ1-3,TRBD1,TRBV19,few,CASKPGQAGNTIYF,TGTGCCAGTAAACCGGGACAGGCGGGAAACACCATATATTTT